This T cell receptor (beta chain) comes out of a study of cytomegalovirus exposure and HLA in healthy donors (dated by TCRdb to about 2017). Background on the whole study: The roughly 670 repertoires of the first cohort and the roughly 110 validation repertoires were produced on the same platform, according to a later analysis. The study aimed to test whether cataloging public T cell receptors could reveal signatures of past pathogen exposure. Along with the approximately 650-subject first cohort, a separate validation cohort of 120 different subjects was used. To predict cytomegalovirus infection status, the study combined high-throughput TCR immunosequencing, statistical association of individual TCRs with disease status, and machine learning. The full study reports these points: According to the authors, the approach could potentially be generalized to other disease states and immunological phenotypes. A later analysis found that TCRs clustered in the first cohort also tended to co-occur in the approximately 120 validation repertoires, with 90% to 95% of cluster scores above 0. While some public TCRs were present in many individuals, most TCR sequences turned up only very rarely across donors. All 110 or so repertoires were used to score co-occurrence in the validation cohort in a later analysis, because that analysis had no HLA typing for the cohort. In vitro tests confirmed that a few of the cytomegalovirus-associated TCR beta chains recognize cytomegalovirus antigens. Cytomegalovirus status was reported to be diagnosed by the classifier with high specificity and sensitivity in both the original and validation cohorts. In the study, 150 to 200 TCR beta chains were listed as associated with cytomegalovirus.

Concerning this clone itself: Its antigen specificity is not known. No much larger clone is present one base from it, and per-base qualities are unavailable.

Inclusive of the bounding cysteine and phenylalanine, the CDR3 is 15 residues long. The only DNA kept is the CDR3, 45 bases in frame from the first base. From a lookup of the germline V gene, CDR1 and CDR2 are SGHVS and FNYEAQ. A distance of 11 bases separates the germline ends of V and J, which lose 0 bases and 5 bases respectively. The donors were included in the validation cohort of 120 subjects, a group kept apart from the approximately 690-subject first cohort. The library was produced with the immunoSEQ multiplex PCR assay. Processing in the source paper ran as follows. A statistical classification framework was built for diagnosing cytomegalovirus status from the catalog of TCR beta chain sequences. The table comes from immuneACCESS by way of TCRdb, which keeps in-frame sequences with V and J called. Part of the clones is missing from these tables; in studies checked, under half for an unresolved V gene and the rest for unknown reasons. D and trimming were read from the DNA, whereas the V and J calls and clone size are those reported in that table. The sample table records tens of thousands of clones; approximately 94% of these occur just once. The top ten clonotypes cover more than 1.2% of the sample.

Sample: PBMCs. This receptor chain uses TRBV7-6 and TRBJ2-1, with TRBD1 perhaps the D gene, on 6 matching bases. The source is a man between 18 and 35 years old in good health and CMV-seropositive. CDR3 region: CASSLAPTGNNEQFF. The bases read TGTGCCAGCAGCTTAGCCCCTACAGGGAACAATGAGCAGTTCTTC.